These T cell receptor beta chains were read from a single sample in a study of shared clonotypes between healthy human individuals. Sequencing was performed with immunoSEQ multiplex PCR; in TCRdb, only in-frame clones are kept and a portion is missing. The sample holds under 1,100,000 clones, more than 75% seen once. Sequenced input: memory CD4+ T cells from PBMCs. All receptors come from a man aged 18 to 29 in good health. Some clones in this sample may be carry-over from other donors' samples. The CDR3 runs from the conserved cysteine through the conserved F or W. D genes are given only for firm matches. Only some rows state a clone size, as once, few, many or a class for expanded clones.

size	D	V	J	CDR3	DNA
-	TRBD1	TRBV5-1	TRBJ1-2	CAGSLALPGQGKNYGYTF	TGCGCCGGCAGCTTGGCTCTTCCGGGACAGGGGAAGAACTATGGCTACACCTTC
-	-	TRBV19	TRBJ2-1	CASSIVTGSTYNEQFF	TGTGCCAGTAGTATAGTCACGGGAAGCACCTACAATGAGCAGTTCTTC
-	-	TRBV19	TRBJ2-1	CASSTMMTGRPDNEQFF	TGTGCCAGTAGTACGATGATGACAGGTCGACCTGACAATGAGCAGTTCTTC
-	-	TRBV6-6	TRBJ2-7	CASSWTLLEDPGYF	TGTGCCAGCAGTTGGACCCTTCTCGAAGACCCCGGGTACTTC
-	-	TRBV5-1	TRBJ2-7	CASSTGSSYEQYF	TGCGCCAGCAGCACGGGATCAAGCTACGAGCAGTACTTC
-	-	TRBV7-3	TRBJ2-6	CASSSSASGANVLTF	TGTGCCAGCAGCTCTTCGGCCTCTGGGGCCAACGTCCTGACTTTC
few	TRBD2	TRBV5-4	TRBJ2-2	CASSLSDLGGSNTGELFF	TGTGCCAGCAGCTTGAGCGACCTTGGCGGGAGTAACACCGGGGAGCTGTTTTTT
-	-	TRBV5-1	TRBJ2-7	CASSLASGQDAKSYEQYF	TGCGCCAGCAGCTTGGCGTCAGGGCAGGATGCCAAGTCCTACGAGCAGTACTTC
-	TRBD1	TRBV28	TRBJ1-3	CASSGGGGGGGNTIYF	TGTGCCAGCAGTGGGGGAGGAGGGGGCGGTGGAAACACCATATATTTT
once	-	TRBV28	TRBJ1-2	CASSGQGFRAGRPVYTF	TGTGCCAGCAGTGGTCAGGGGTTTAGGGCCGGAAGGCCGGTATACACCTTC
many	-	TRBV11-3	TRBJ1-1	CASSLGRSMNTEAFF	TGTGCCAGCAGCTTAGGTCGCAGCATGAACACTGAAGCTTTCTTT
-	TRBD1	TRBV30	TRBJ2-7	CAPHTSGQLLYEQYF	TGTGCCCCACACACGTCGGGACAGTTGCTCTACGAGCAGTACTTC
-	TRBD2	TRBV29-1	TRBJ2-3	CSVRTSGPRSTDTQYF	TGCAGCGTTCGGACTAGCGGGCCGCGAAGCACAGATACGCAGTATTTT
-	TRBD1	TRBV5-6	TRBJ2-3	CASSFPTGEDTQYF	TGTGCCAGCAGCTTCCCGACAGGGGAAGATACGCAGTATTTT
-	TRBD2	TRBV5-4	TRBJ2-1	CASSSLMTSGSKFF	TGTGCCAGCAGCTCGTTGATGACTAGCGGGAGCAAGTTCTTC
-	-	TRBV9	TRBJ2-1	CASSVGGTVASEQFF	TGTGCCAGCAGCGTAGGGGGGACGGTAGCAAGTGAGCAGTTCTTC
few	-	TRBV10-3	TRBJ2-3	CAISDSRDTDTQYF	TGTGCCATCAGTGATAGTAGAGACACAGATACGCAGTATTTT
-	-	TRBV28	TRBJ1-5	CASSLSIQPQHF	TGTGCCAGCAGTTTGTCCATTCAGCCCCAGCATTTT
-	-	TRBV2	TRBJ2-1	CASRAGSNEQFF	TGTGCCAGCAGAGCCGGGAGCAATGAGCAGTTCTTC
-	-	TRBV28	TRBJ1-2	CASSNAGLYGYTF	TGTGCCAGCAGTAACGCAGGGTTATATGGCTACACCTTC
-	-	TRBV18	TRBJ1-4	CASSLNGPTNEKLFF	TGTGCCAGCTCACTAAACGGCCCAACTAATGAAAAACTGTTTTTT
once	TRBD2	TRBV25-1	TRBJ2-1	CASRGGLAKNEQFF	TGTGCCTCCCGTGGGGGACTAGCGAAAAATGAGCAGTTCTTC